Listed here are 25 T cell receptor beta chains from one sample, sequenced in a study of control samples from healthy donors and cancer patients. The assay was immunoSEQ multiplex PCR, and TCRdb's table has in-frame clones only and misses some. In the table there are 40,000 to 55,000 clones, 70% of which are singletons. The sample consisted of formalin-fixed, paraffin-embedded tissue. These receptors came from a male donor with melanoma.

The rearrangement links TRBV9 to TRBJ2-1; 10 bases are shared with TRBD1. This CDR3 spans 14 amino acids. V shed 4 bases, J shed 10 bases, and the junction held 8 bases outside the gene matches. Germline V gene sequence: CDR1 SGDLS, CDR2 YYNGEE. In nucleotides, the CDR3 is TGTGCCAGCAGCCTCTCCGGGACAGGGGTCGAGCAGTTCTTC. Its protein is CASSLSGTGVEQFF.

This chain links TRBV14 with TRBJ2-7; the match to TRBD2 covers 7 bases. This CDR3 comprises 18 residues. Germline CDR1 is SGHDN and CDR2 is FVKESK. Trimming removed 4 bases from V and 2 bases from J; junction bases left unmatched: 17. The CDR3 protein is CASSLREGVTSNTYEQYF. The CDR3 bases are TGTGCCAGCAGCCTGAGGGAGGGTGTGACTAGCAATACCTACGAGCAGTACTTC.

The chain is built from TRBV11-2 and TRBJ2-5, with 9 bases lining up with TRBD2. CDR1 SGHAT and CDR2 FQNNGV come from the germline V gene. CDR3 length: 15 amino acids. V lost 5 bases to trimming and J lost 4 bases; unmatched junction nucleotides: 8. CDR3 sequence (DNA): TGTGCCAGCAGCCCCGGCGGGGGGGCGTCAGAGACCCAGTACTTC. This encodes CASSPGGGASETQYF.

The gene calls are TRBV5-6 and TRBJ2-7, with TRBD2 matching over 9 bases. The junction had 8 bases not matched to a gene; V was cut back by 1 base and J by 9 bases. From germline, CDR1 is SGHDT and CDR2 YYEEEE. This CDR3 has 14 residues. CDR3 sequence reads: CASSLPGLATVQYF. The CDR3 coding sequence is TGTGCCAGCAGCTTGCCGGGACTAGCTACTGTGCAGTACTTC.

The rearrangement joins TRBV11-2 to TRBJ1-1, with D uncertain. The length of the CDR3 is 12 residues. V shed 5 bases and J shed 3 bases, with 7 bases lying between them. The germline V gene encodes CDR1 SGHAT and CDR2 FQNNGV. Written as DNA, the CDR3 is TGTGCCAGCAGCACCCGTTACACTGAAGCTTTCTTT. This translates into CASSTRYTEAFF.

This rearrangement joins TRBV12-5 to TRBJ1-2; D unclear. The CDR3 spans 14 residues. V was shortened by 5 bases and J by 4 bases, with 14 bases between the two germline ends. Germline CDR1 is LGHNT and CDR2 is FRNRAP. CDR3 in DNA: TGTGCTAGTGGTCCCTCCTTGGGAGGCTATGGCTACACCTTC. It specifies CASGPSLGGYGYTF.

V and J are TRBV7-9 and TRBJ2-7; TRBD1 or TRBD2 may be the D gene (6 bases each). Germline V gene lookup returns CDR1 SEHNR and CDR2 FQNEAQ (reference sequence). The CDR3 extends over 13 amino acids. Trimming left V 7 bases short and J 4 bases short, with 14 bases between. CDR3 sequence: CASNLGGLYEQYF. The CDR3 bases are TGTGCCAGCAACCTAGGGGGGCTTTACGAGCAGTACTTC.

The rearrangement uses TRBV2 and TRBJ1-5; 7 bases line up with TRBD1. The CDR3 has 14 amino acids. The germline gives CDR1 SNHLY, CDR2 FYNNEI. Germline trimming cut 6 bases from V and 4 bases from J; bases unmatched to any gene: 6. Here the CDR3 reads CASRKGQRNQPQHF. The CDR3 coding sequence is TGTGCCAGCAGGAAGGGACAGCGGAATCAGCCCCAGCATTTT.

This chain joins TRBV7-3 and TRBJ2-1, with a weak D call TRBD2 (7 bases). The CDR3 is 17 amino acids. Germline V lookup: CDR1 SGHTA, CDR2 FQGTGA. The V end lost 5 bases, the J end lost 6 bases, and 23 bases lay between the germline ends. CDR3 in DNA: TGTGCCAGCAGCCCCCCCCCGGGGGCGGGAGCCCTCAATGAGCAGTTCTTC. It specifies CASSPPPGAGALNEQFF.

This chain uses TRBV3-1 (or the pseudogene TRBV3-2) with TRBJ1-1; 7 bases agree with TRBD1. The germline CDR1 and CDR2 sequences are LGHDT and YNNKEL (reference sequence). CDR3 length equals 14 residues. V shed 4 bases and J 3 bases; nucleotides not matched to a gene: 5. CDR3 DNA sequence: TGTGCCAGCAGCCTTTCAGGGGGTGACACTGAAGCTTTCTTT. This gives the protein CASSLSGGDTEAFF.

This rearrangement joins TRBV2 to TRBJ2-5, with TRBD2 identical over 11 bases. The CDR3 runs 17 residues. Per the germline V gene, CDR1 is SNHLY and CDR2 is FYNNEI. Trimming at V came to 3 bases and at J to 4 bases, leaving 10 bases not matched to a gene. CDR3 nucleotides: TGTGCCAGCAGTGAGATAGCGGGAGGGCCGAGTGTAGAGACCCAGTACTTC. Its protein product is CASSEIAGGPSVETQYF.

The chain uses TRBV7-9 and TRBJ2-5; 13 bases align to TRBD2. The junction had 8 bases not matched to a gene; V was cut back by 8 bases and J by 5 bases. Germline V gene sequence: CDR1 SEHNR, CDR2 FQNEAQ (reference sequence). This CDR3 is 15 amino acids long. The CDR3 nucleotides read TGTGCCAGCGACCAGGGGACTAGCGGGACGGAGACCCAGTACTTC. Translating it yields CASDQGTSGTETQYF.

The chain employs TRBV30 and TRBJ1-5, with D unresolved. The V end was cut by 2 bases, the J end by 5 bases, with 10 bases between. CDR1 and CDR2 (germline): GTSNPN, SVGIG (reference sequence). The CDR3 has 13 amino acids. The DNA for the CDR3 is TGTGCCTGGAGTCGATCAGAGCATCAGCCCCAGCATTTT. Translation: CAWSRSEHQPQHF.

The rearrangement uses TRBV4-1 and TRBJ2-5, with 9 nucleotides matching TRBD2. The CDR3 totals 16 residues. Unmatched junction bases numbered 6, after V lost 2 bases and J lost 2 bases. From germline, CDR1 is MGHRA and CDR2 YSYEKL. The CDR3 DNA is TGCGCCAGCAGCCAACGGCTGACTAGCGGTCAAGAGACCCAGTACTTC. This codes for CASSQRLTSGQETQYF.

The genes are TRBV6-5 and TRBJ1-3; D is uncertain. Germline assignment: CDR1 MNHEY and CDR2 SVGAGI. The CDR3 is 14 residues long. V was trimmed by 7 bases and J by 0 bases, leaving 10 bases between them. DNA for the CDR3: TGTGCCAGCACCGTTGGGTCCTCTGGAAACACCATATATTTT. Residues: CASTVGSSGNTIYF.

The genes are TRBV4-2 and TRBJ1-5; no clear D. V lost 0 bases and J lost 4, with 7 bases in between. Germline values: CDR1 LGHNA, CDR2 YNFKEQ. The CDR3 runs 14 residues. The DNA for the CDR3 is TGTGCCAGCAGCCAAGAAGAAGGAAATCAGCCCCAGCATTTT. This sequence encodes CASSQEEGNQPQHF.

This clone was seen a few times. V usage is TRBV9 and J usage is TRBJ1-2; D not resolved. V dropped 4 bases and J dropped 4 bases, with 8 bases sitting between them. This CDR3 is built from 12 residues. The germline gives CDR1 SGDLS, CDR2 YYNGEE. CDR3 nucleotide sequence: TGTGCCAGCAGCCCTCATCCCTATGGCTACACCTTC. Translation gives CASSPHPYGYTF.

The chain carries TRBV7-2 and TRBJ2-7; D gene ambiguous. With 1 base removed from V and 7 bases from J, the gap between germline ends came to 11 bases. The germline CDR1 and CDR2 sequences are SGHTA and FQGNSA. CDR3 length equals 13 residues. The CDR3: CASSLGVVREQYF. The CDR3 DNA reads as TGTGCCAGCAGCTTAGGGGTTGTAAGGGAGCAGTACTTC.

This chain joins TRBV9 and TRBJ2-5; 8 bases line up with TRBD2. The CDR3 loop spans 14 amino acids. J was trimmed by 1 base and V by 4 bases; bases with no gene match: 3. Germline CDR1 SGDLS, CDR2 YYNGEE. Written as DNA, the CDR3 is TGTGCCAGCAGCCCGAGCGGGAGCCAAGAGACCCAGTACTTC. Protein: CASSPSGSQETQYF.

CDR3 in DNA: TGTGCCAGCAGCTTCGGGGCCGGGGGCGCGAACACTGAAGCTTTCTTT. It codes for CASSFGAGGANTEAFF. The chain recombines TRBV6-6 with TRBJ1-1, with D maybe TRBD1 (6 bases). Germline-derived CDR1 and CDR2 are MNHNY and SVGAGI (reference sequence). The CDR3 totals 16 residues. Trimming cost V 6 bases and J 1 base, with 18 bases left between them.

The chain has TRBV5-5 and TRBJ1-5, with TRBD1 identical over 9 bases. Trimming cost V 0 bases and J 5 bases; bases outside gene matches: 0. The CDR3 is 14 residues long. Germline V gene lookup returns CDR1 SGHKS and CDR2 YYEKEE (reference sequence). CDR3 residues: CASSLGQGDQPQHF. The CDR3 DNA reads as TGTGCCAGCAGCTTGGGACAGGGGGATCAGCCCCAGCATTTT. The complete variable domain, with remaining parts taken from reference TRBV5-5 and TRBJ1-5, reads DAGVTQSPTHLIKTRGQQVTLRCSPISGHKSVSWYQQVLGQGPQFIFQYYEKEERGRGNFPDRFSARQFPNYSSELNVNALLLGDSALYLCASSLGQGDQPQHFGDGTRLSIL.

V is TRBV5-6 and J is TRBJ2-2, with D uncertain. The V gene's germline CDR1 is SGHDT and CDR2 YYEEEE. This CDR3 comprises 14 residues. V shed 0 bases and J shed 4 bases, with 7 bases lying between them. The chain's CDR3 is CASSLGWGTGELFF. The CDR3, as DNA: TGTGCCAGCAGCTTGGGATGGGGCACCGGGGAGCTGTTTTTT.

This CDR3 reads CASFGDGYTF. In DNA form, the CDR3 reads TGCGCCAGCTTCGGGGATGGCTACACCTTC. The V and J genes are TRBV10-2 and TRBJ1-2; D gene uncertain. The CDR3 extends over 10 amino acids. Germline lookup yields CDR1 WSHSY and CDR2 SAAADI. The V gene lost 8 bases and the J gene lost 6 bases, with 7 bases spanning the gap.

The chain combines TRBV3-1 (or the pseudogene TRBV3-2) with TRBJ2-1; D not certain. The CDR3 is 15 amino acids. Germline CDR1 LGHDT, CDR2 YNNKEL (reference sequence). V was shortened by 4 bases and J by 0 bases, with 10 bases between the two germline ends. The CDR3 here is CASSPTPCSYNEQFF. In DNA, the CDR3 is TGTGCCAGCAGCCCCACTCCCTGCTCCTACAATGAGCAGTTCTTC.

The chain recombines TRBV19 with TRBJ2-7; D is undetermined. Germline lookup yields CDR1 LNHDA and CDR2 SQIVND (reference sequence). V was clipped by 2 bases and J by 3 bases, with 11 bases between them. The CDR3 is 14 residues long. The CDR3 bases are TGTGCCAGTAGTATACCAGGAACCCACTACGAGCAGTACTTC. Protein sequence: CASSIPGTHYEQYF.